This T cell receptor beta chain was documented in a study of T-cell reconstitution after alpha-beta-depleted transplantation in children. Study observations and caveats: At the one-year point after transplant, T-cell counts and TCRbeta diversity were found to come mostly from T cells that had been newly produced.

Molecular barcoding with unique molecular identifiers was used for the TCRbeta library. From the PCR reads, TCRdb called clonotypes with MiXCR, one entry per CDR3 protein. Of some 550,000 distinct CDR3 sequences listed, 23% are singletons. This clonotype came up many times. The antigen is not known. This material consisted of PBMCs, mostly from graft donor cells, taken 360 days after TCRalphabeta/CD19-depleted stem cell transplant. The sequence came from a boy younger than two who had a stem cell transplant for acute myeloid leukemia, so the T cells may come from the graft donor.

CDR3 nucleotides: TGTGCCATCAGTGACGGACCAAATGAGCAGTTCTTC. Protein product: CAISDGPNEQFF. This chain uses TRBV10-3 with TRBJ2-1; no firm D call. Trimming shortened V by 3 bases and J by 7 bases, and 7 bases separated the two germline ends. Germline V gene lookup returns CDR1 ENHRY and CDR2 SYGVKD. This CDR3 comprises 12 residues.